Shown below are 6 T cell receptor beta chains from a single sample sequenced in a study of radiation and T cells in renal cell carcinoma. The table came from immunoSEQ multiplex PCR; TCRdb's copy has only in-frame clones and leaves some out. This repertoire shows tens of thousands of clones, 75% to 90% found once; its top ten account for about 2.5%. The time point denotes: blood 4 weeks post-SBRT, at nephrectomy. Described treatment: 15 Gy SBRT to primary tumor, nephrectomy 4 weeks later. The sample was blood, taken from a patient whose treatment included radiotherapy and nephrectomy. The receptors shown here come from a woman in her sixties with renal cell carcinoma.

The chain recombines TRBV29-1 with TRBJ1-1, with D perhaps TRBD1 (6 bases). Trimming took off 5 bases at V and 8 bases at J, with 12 bases between the two ends. The CDR3 consists of 11 residues. CDR1 is SQVTM and CDR2 is ANQGSEA in the germline V gene. For the CDR3, the DNA is TGCAGCGTTCAGGCAGGGACAGAAGCTTTCTTT. It codes for CSVQAGTEAFF.

The table lists this clone with a few counts. V is TRBV13 and J is TRBJ1-1; TRBD1 aligns across 10 bases. The V segment lost 4 bases and the J segment 4 bases; nucleotides outside the gene matches: 3. Germline CDR1 reads PRHDT; CDR2 reads FYEKMQ (reference sequence). The CDR3 extends over 14 amino acids. Here the CDR3 DNA reads TGTGCCAGCAGCTCCGGGACAGGGGCCACTGAAGCTTTCTTT. Translating gives CASSSGTGATEAFF.

This chain connects TRBV7-3 to TRBJ2-1; TRBD1 or TRBD2 may be the D gene (9 bases each). Trimming cost V 0 bases and J 0 bases, with 33 bases left between them. This CDR3 has 24 residues. From germline, CDR1 is SGHTA and CDR2 FQGTGA. This chain's CDR3 is CASSLTNGTGTISGGDSSYNEQFF. DNA of the CDR3: TGTGCCAGCAGCTTAACGAACGGGACAGGGACGATTAGCGGGGGTGATAGCTCCTACAATGAGCAGTTCTTC.

This clone is a singleton in its sample. This chain joins TRBV5-1 and TRBJ1-2, with D hard to call. V gave up 0 bases and J gave up 0 bases, with 9 bases separating them. The germline CDR1 and CDR2 sequences are SGHRS and YFSETQ. This CDR3 spans 15 amino acids. CDR3 nucleotide sequence: TGCGCCAGCAGCTTGGCCGATCTCTCTAACTATGGCTACACCTTC. Its translation is CASSLADLSNYGYTF.

V is TRBV28 and J is TRBJ1-4; D is ambiguous. Germline lookup yields CDR1 MDHEN and CDR2 SYDVKM. CDR3 length: 14 residues. The V end was cut by 4 bases, the J end by 7 bases, with 13 bases between. CDR3 in amino acids: CASSSPWVREKLFF. The CDR3 DNA reads TGTGCCAGCAGTTCCCCCTGGGTTCGTGAAAAACTGTTTTTT.

The chain links TRBV5-1 to TRBJ1-6; TRBD1 matches at 7 bases. The CDR3 length is 15 residues. The germline V gene has CDR1 SGHRS and CDR2 YFSETQ. Trimming cost V 0 bases and J 7 bases; bases outside gene matches: 4. The CDR3 reads CASSLAAGGNSPLHF. CDR3 DNA: TGCGCCAGCAGCTTGGCCGCAGGGGGGAATTCACCCCTCCACTTT.